Below are 21 T cell receptor beta chains sequenced from a single sample in a study of vaccination effects on CD4 cells after COVID-19. Some clones are missing from TCRdb's copy, which holds only in-frame ones; the method was immunoSEQ multiplex PCR. The sample has fewer than 55,000 clones, nearly 80% seen once. No antigen has been assigned to these receptors. Prior to sequencing, the ViraFEST assay stimulated PBMC with viral peptide pools, which expanded the antigen-specific CD4+ T cells. Having been cultured for around nine days, the cells underwent CD4+ T cell isolation. Each vaccine recipient was nucleocapsid antibody negative and had no prior SARS-CoV-2 infection. Here the sequenced sample was CD4+ T cells from PBMCs cultured with HCoV-OC43 spike peptides, taken before COVID-19 vaccination. Specified subset: HCoV-OC43 spike overlapping peptide pool stimulation. These receptors originate from a human donor who received a COVID-19 vaccine.

For the CDR3, the DNA is TGTGCCAGCAGTTCTGTCGGACAGGGTAAGGAGGGTGAGCAGTTCTTC. Its translation is CASSSVGQGKEGEQFF. This rearrangement joins TRBV6-5 to TRBJ2-1, with 8 bases matching TRBD1. Germline assignment: CDR1 MNHEY and CDR2 SVGAGI. The CDR3 runs to 16 residues. V shed 4 bases, J shed 9 bases, and the junction held 14 bases outside the gene matches.

The rearrangement joins TRBV6-5 to TRBJ1-1, with D unclear. Germline CDR1 is MNHEY and CDR2 is SVGAGI. The length of the CDR3 is 11 residues. V was cut by 8 bases and J by 11 bases, with 15 bases left in between. The CDR3 is CASRVGGNAFF. The CDR3 nucleotides read TGTGCCAGCCGGGTCGGAGGGAATGCTTTCTTT.

The V gene is TRBV7-3, the J gene TRBJ2-3, with D possibly matching TRBD1 (6 bases). V lost 2 bases to trimming and J lost 1 base, with 10 bases between them. The germline V gene encodes CDR1 SGHTA and CDR2 FQGTGA. The CDR3 runs to 15 residues. CDR3 sequence (DNA): TGTGCCAGCAGCTTACAGGGGATCGGCACAGATACGCAGTATTTT. As protein: CASSLQGIGTDTQYF.

CDR3 coding DNA: TGTGCCATCAGTGAAGGTGACACTAACACTGAAGCTTTCTTT. Translated, it gives CAISEGDTNTEAFF. The V call is TRBV10-3, the J call TRBJ1-1; no clear D gene. The V gene's germline CDR1 is ENHRY and CDR2 SYGVKD. V lost 3 bases and J lost 2, with 10 bases in between. This CDR3 is 14 amino acids long.

This clone appeared once. V is TRBV29-1 and J is TRBJ2-5; D possibly uses TRBD1 or TRBD2 (5 bases each). Germline CDR1 SQVTM, CDR2 ANQGSEA. Trimming took 4 bases from V and 4 from J, leaving 7 bases between them. This CDR3 region has 11 residues. CDR3 bases: TGCAGCGTTGGGGACGGAGAGACCCAGTACTTC. It codes for CSVGDGETQYF.

The chain recombines TRBV6-1 with TRBJ1-1; no reliable D call. V was trimmed by 3 bases and J by 1 base, leaving 6 bases between them. The CDR3 is made up of 13 amino acids. Per the germline V gene, CDR1 is MNHNS and CDR2 is SASEGT. The CDR3 nucleotides are TGTGCCAGCAGTGAGAGGACGAACACTGAAGCTTTCTTT. Its protein is CASSERTNTEAFF.

This sequence joins TRBV27 and TRBJ2-7, with D possibly TRBD1 on 5 matching bases. The CDR3 is 16 amino acids. The V end was cut by 5 bases, the J end by 2 bases, with 19 bases between. The germline V gene encodes CDR1 MNHEY and CDR2 SMNVEV (reference sequence). The CDR3 DNA reads TGTGCCAGCAGTCCCCTCAGGGAAAGGTGGCCCTACGAGCAGTACGTC. Protein sequence: CASSPLRERWPYEQYV.

This chain uses TRBV30 with TRBJ1-1, with no clear D. The germline V gene encodes CDR1 GTSNPN and CDR2 SVGIG (reference sequence). The CDR3 is made up of 15 amino acids. The V end was cut by 4 bases, the J end by 5 bases, with 20 bases between. This chain's CDR3 is CAWMGVGREKTEAFF. CDR3 DNA sequence: TGTGCCTGGATGGGTGTGGGTAGGGAAAAGACTGAAGCTTTCTTT.

The chain joins TRBV5-1 to TRBJ1-1; D may be TRBD1 (5 bases). The CDR3 is 15 amino acids. Per the germline V gene, CDR1 is SGHRS and CDR2 is YFSETQ. The germline V and J ends were trimmed by 4 bases and 5 bases, with 18 bases remaining between them. CDR3 nucleotide sequence: TGCGCCAGCAGCGACCAGACAGCCGGGTGGACTGAAGCTTTCTTT. Translating gives CASSDQTAGWTEAFF.

This clone was recorded only once. This chain connects TRBV6-5 to TRBJ2-5; 8 bases are shared with TRBD2. V lost 5 bases and J lost 5; bases outside the gene matches: 1. The CDR3 has 12 amino acids. In germline, CDR1 is MNHEY, CDR2 SVGAGI. Written as DNA, the CDR3 is TGTGCCAGCAGTCGCGGGGGGGAGACCCAGTACTTC. This gives the protein CASSRGGETQYF.

The J gene is TRBJ1-5, the V gene TRBV28, with D possibly matching TRBD1 (6 bases). V shed 5 bases and J shed 2 bases, with 13 bases lying between them. The CDR3 covers 15 residues. Looked up from germline, CDR1 is MDHEN and CDR2 is SYDVKM. CDR3 DNA sequence: TGTGCCAGCAGTCCACAGGGAGGAGGCAATCAGCCCCAGCATTTT. Its protein product is CASSPQGGGNQPQHF.

CDR3 sequence reads: CASSLELAADTQYF. The DNA of the CDR3 is TGTGCCAGCAGCTTAGAACTAGCGGCGGATACGCAGTATTTT. The chain employs TRBV7-3 and TRBJ2-3, with 8 nucleotides matching TRBD2. V lost 2 bases to trimming and J lost 6 bases; unmatched junction nucleotides: 4. CDR3 length: 14 residues. Per the germline V gene, CDR1 is SGHTA and CDR2 is FQGTGA.

The J gene is TRBJ1-5, the V gene TRBV27, with D perhaps TRBD1 (5 bases). The CDR3 has 15 residues. The V and J ends lost 2 bases and 3 bases respectively, with 11 bases between them. Looked up from germline, CDR1 is MNHEY and CDR2 is SMNVEV (reference sequence). CDR3 loop: CASSLRQGLNQPQHF. As DNA, the CDR3 is TGTGCCAGCAGTTTAAGGCAGGGTCTCAATCAGCCCCAGCATTTT.

The gene calls are TRBV7-9 and TRBJ2-4; D perhaps matches TRBD2 (5 bases). Between the trimmed V and J ends, which lost 5 bases and 10 bases, there was a span of 9 bases. The CDR3 is made up of 11 amino acids. The V gene's germline CDR1 is SEHNR and CDR2 FQNEAQ (reference sequence). CDR3 in amino acids: CASSDRDIQYF. The DNA for the CDR3 is TGTGCCAGCAGCGACCGGGATATTCAGTACTTC.

In DNA, the CDR3 is TGTGCCAGCAGCCCCGACAGGGGAGCTGAAGCTTTCTTT. Translation gives CASSPDRGAEAFF. V usage is TRBV7-8 and J usage is TRBJ1-1; 8 nucleotides line up with TRBD1. CDR1 SGHVS and CDR2 FQNEAQ come from the germline V gene. The CDR3 covers 13 residues. The V gene end was trimmed by 5 bases and the J gene end by 6 bases; junction bases not matched to a gene: 5.

The chain carries TRBV5-1 and TRBJ2-1; D remains ambiguous. V lost 0 bases and J lost 2, with 9 bases in between. The germline CDR1 and CDR2 sequences are SGHRS and YFSETQ. The CDR3 is 15 residues long. The CDR3, as DNA: TGCGCCAGCAGCTTGGGAGGTCTTACCTACAATGAGCAGTTCTTC. This codes for CASSLGGLTYNEQFF.

This chain connects TRBV5-1 to TRBJ2-6; no clear D. Germline V gives CDR1 SGHRS, CDR2 YFSETQ. There are 17 residues in the CDR3. The germline V and J ends were trimmed by 0 bases and 0 bases, with 10 bases remaining between them. CDR3 loop: CASSLVAAVSGANVLTF. The DNA for the CDR3 is TGCGCCAGCAGCTTGGTGGCGGCGGTCTCTGGGGCCAACGTCCTGACTTTC.

This chain links TRBV19 with TRBJ1-5, with 8 bases that match TRBD1. Per germline, CDR1 LNHDA and CDR2 SQIVND (reference sequence). J gave up 2 bases and V 0 bases, and 3 bases lay outside the gene matches. This CDR3 has 16 amino acids. The CDR3 DNA reads TGTGCCAGTAGTATAGATCGGGGACAGGGCAATCAGCCCCAGCATTTT. It is translated as CASSIDRGQGNQPQHF.

This chain connects TRBV4-1 to TRBJ2-1, with 7 nucleotides matching TRBD1. With 0 bases clipped from V and 7 bases from J, the junction kept 6 bases outside the gene matches. Germline loops: CDR1 MGHRA, CDR2 YSYEKL. The CDR3 has 15 amino acids. The DNA for the CDR3 is TGCGCCAGCAGCCAAGAGGGTACAGGGGAAAATGAGCAGTTCTTC. It yields the protein CASSQEGTGENEQFF.

The table lists this clone with a few counts. This chain links TRBV3-1 (or the pseudogene TRBV3-2) with TRBJ1-2; 8 bases align to TRBD1. The CDR3 has 13 residues. Germline loops: CDR1 LGHDT, CDR2 YNNKEL (reference sequence). Trimming removed 1 base from V and 13 bases from J; junction bases left unmatched: 8. The DNA of the CDR3 is TGTGCCAGCAGCCAAGGAGGGACAGGTTTTTTCACCTTC. This encodes CASSQGGTGFFTF.

V and J are TRBV7-2 and TRBJ1-4; D possibly corresponds to TRBD1 (6 bases). The CDR3 runs to 14 residues. Trimming took off 3 bases at V and 8 bases at J, with 13 bases between the two ends. The germline V gene has CDR1 SGHTA and CDR2 FQGNSA. The DNA of the CDR3 is TGTGCCAGCAGCTTGTCACGGGGGGCGGAAAAACTGTTTTTT. Translation: CASSLSRGAEKLFF.